This TCR beta chain derives from a study of OX40 agonist ivuxolimab in advanced cancers. Overall study: The dose-escalation cohort had hepatocellular carcinoma, melanoma, renal cell or head and neck cancer.

Assay used: immunoSEQ multiplex PCR; TCRdb lists only in-frame clones, some missing. The data hold about 40,000 clones, with roughly 84% observed a single time. General study results and limits: By week 6 at 0.1 to 3.0 mg/kg, blood CD4+ and CD8+ T cells had expanded clonally.

No patient had autoimmune disease or received systemic immunosuppression. This clone was detected once. The target antigen is unknown. Trimming took 5 bases from V and 9 from J; bases not matched to a gene: 6. The germline gives CDR1 SGHTA, CDR2 FQGTGA. This CDR3 has 15 residues. The sample in question was CD4+ or CD8+ T cells sorted from blood, obtained in a trial of the OX40 agonist ivuxolimab. The origin of this receptor is an adult with an advanced solid tumor such as melanoma, head and neck, liver or kidney cancer. The chain joins TRBV7-3 to TRBJ1-6; 11 bases fit TRBD1. CDR3 nucleotides: TGTGCCAGCAGCGCCCGGGACAGGGGGATTTCACCCCTCCACTTT. Its protein product is CASSARDRGISPLHF.